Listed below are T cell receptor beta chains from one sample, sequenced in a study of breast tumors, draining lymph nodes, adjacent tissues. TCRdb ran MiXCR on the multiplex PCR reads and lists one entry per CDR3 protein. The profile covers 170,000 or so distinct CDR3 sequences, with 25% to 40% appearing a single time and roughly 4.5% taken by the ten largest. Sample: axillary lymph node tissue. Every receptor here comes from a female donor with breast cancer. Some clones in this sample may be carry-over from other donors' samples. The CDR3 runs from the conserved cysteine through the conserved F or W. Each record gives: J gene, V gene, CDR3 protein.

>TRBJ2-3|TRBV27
CASSLAGGPRGSTDTQYF
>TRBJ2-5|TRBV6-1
CASSEQGTFLGTQYF
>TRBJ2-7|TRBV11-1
CASRLQGRDEQYF
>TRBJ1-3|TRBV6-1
CASSEVNRGGGNTIYF
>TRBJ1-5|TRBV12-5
CASGQGFGQPQHF
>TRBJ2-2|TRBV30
CAWISLAEANTGELFF
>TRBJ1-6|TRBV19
CASSRVGGPRIYNSPLHF
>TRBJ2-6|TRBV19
CASSIQGALGANVLTF
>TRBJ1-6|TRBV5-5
CASSLEVGRNSPLHF
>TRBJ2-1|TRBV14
CASSRTGSKDTQFF
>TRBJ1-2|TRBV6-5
CATTNGPHYGYTF
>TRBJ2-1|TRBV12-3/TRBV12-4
CASTGTGGNEQFF
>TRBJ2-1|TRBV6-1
CASRGGSGAEQFF
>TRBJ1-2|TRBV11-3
CASSSNSRPGYTF
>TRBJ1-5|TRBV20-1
CSASDGADQPQHF
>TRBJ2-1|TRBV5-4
CASSIKREGQFF
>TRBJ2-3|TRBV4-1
CASSLSPGAGREDTQYF
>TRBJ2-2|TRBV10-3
CAISEGSGELFF
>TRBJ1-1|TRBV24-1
CATVRSGTGKGTEAFF
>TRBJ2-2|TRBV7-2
CASSLASRNTGELFF
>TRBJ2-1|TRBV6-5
CATRGGAYNEQFF
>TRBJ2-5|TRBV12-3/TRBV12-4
CASTVGRGFGQETQYF